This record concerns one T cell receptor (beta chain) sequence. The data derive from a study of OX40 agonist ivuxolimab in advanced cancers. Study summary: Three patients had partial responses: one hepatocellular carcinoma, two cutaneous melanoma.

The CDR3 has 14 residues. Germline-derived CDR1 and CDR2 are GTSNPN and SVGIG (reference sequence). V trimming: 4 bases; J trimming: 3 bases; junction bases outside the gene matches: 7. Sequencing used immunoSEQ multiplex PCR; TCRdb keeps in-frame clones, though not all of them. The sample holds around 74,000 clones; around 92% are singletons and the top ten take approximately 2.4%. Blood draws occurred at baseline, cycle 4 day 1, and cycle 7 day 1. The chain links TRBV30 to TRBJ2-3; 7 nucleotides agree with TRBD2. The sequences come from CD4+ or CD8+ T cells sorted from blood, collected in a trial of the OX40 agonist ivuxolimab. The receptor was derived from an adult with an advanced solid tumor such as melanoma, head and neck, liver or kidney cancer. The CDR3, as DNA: TGTGCCTGGATCGGCGGGAGTAATACAGATACGCAGTATTTT. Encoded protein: CAWIGGSNTDTQYF.